This T cell receptor beta chain was documented in a study of human T cells and chemical hapten exposure. Study details: Sensitization was performed using 2% DPC on a 2 cm by 2 cm upper inner arm skin site.

Germline values: CDR1 LGHDT, CDR2 YNNKEL (reference sequence). The CDR3 covers 14 residues. Time point of the sample: patch test 2, 6 weeks after DPC sensitization. Sample treatment: therapeutic diphenylcyclopropenone sensitization with weekly scalp DPC. Comment on this clonotype: Its antigen is as yet unknown. An end of the junction does not agree with germline; a read error may underlie this.

Notes on the study in general: Significantly more large CDR3 similarity clusters were formed by expanded TCRs than by controls. No alteration of TCRs above 1 in 1000 frequency was seen with DPC sensitization.

TCRdb re-derived calls from the RACE reads in MiXCR, one entry per CDR3 protein. The sample lists 65,000 to 100,000 distinct CDR3 sequences, 5% to 8.5% occurring once. The J gene is TRBJ1-2, the V gene TRBV3-1; TRBD1 agrees at 11 bases. The specimen was whole blood, collected in connection with sensitization to the hapten diphenylcyclopropenone (DPC). This clonotype was obtained from a woman aged 25-40 years with alopecia areata. Some clones in this sample may be carry-over from other donors' samples. The CDR3 reads CASRHGQGASGYTF. The DNA for the CDR3 is TGTGCCAGCCGCCACGGACAGGGGGCTTCTGGCTACACCTTC.